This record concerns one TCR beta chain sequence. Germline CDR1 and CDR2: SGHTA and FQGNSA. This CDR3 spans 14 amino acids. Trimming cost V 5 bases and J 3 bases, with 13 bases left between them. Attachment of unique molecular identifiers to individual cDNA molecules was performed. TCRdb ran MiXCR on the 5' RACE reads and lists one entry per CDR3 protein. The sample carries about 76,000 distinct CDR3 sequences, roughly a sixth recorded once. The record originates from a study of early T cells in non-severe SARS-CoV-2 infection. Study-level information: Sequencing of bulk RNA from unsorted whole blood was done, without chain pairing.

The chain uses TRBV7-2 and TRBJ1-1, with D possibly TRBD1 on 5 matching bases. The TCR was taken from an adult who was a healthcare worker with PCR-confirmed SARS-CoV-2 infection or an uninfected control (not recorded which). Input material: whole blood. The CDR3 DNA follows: TGTGCCAGCAGCCCTATAATAGGGGACACTGAAGCTTTCTTT. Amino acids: CASSPIIGDTEAFF.